The 12 T cell receptor beta chains below come from one sample, sequenced in a study of blood T cells in healthy people across ages. Primers used in a second PCR of about 7 to 12 cycles were a sample-barcoded 5' primer and a J-beta primer mix. One entry per CDR3 protein results from TCRdb running MiXCR on the 5' RACE reads. The data show 720,000 or so distinct CDR3 sequences, with 35% to 50% seen just once and about 30% held by the top ten. The sequenced sample consisted of blood. The receptor source for this set is a man of 80 years or more in good health.

The V call is TRBV5-6, the J call TRBJ2-1; 8 bases match TRBD2. CDR3 length equals 18 residues. Germline CDR1 SGHDT, CDR2 YYEEEE. Trimming took 4 bases from V and 0 from J; bases not matched to a gene: 12. CDR3 sequence (DNA): TGTGCCAGCAGCCCGGCGAGTAGCGGGGTTAGCTCCTACAATGAGCAGTTCTTC. Amino acid sequence: CASSPASSGVSSYNEQFF.

This clonotype was picked up a small number of times. The J gene is TRBJ2-3, the V gene TRBV10-3; either TRBD1 or TRBD2 may fit D (5 bases each). The V gene lost 6 bases and the J gene lost 6 bases, with 10 bases spanning the gap. Germline CDR1 and CDR2: ENHRY and SYGVKD. CDR3 length equals 12 residues. The CDR3 nucleotides read TGTGCCATCAGGAGGGACGGGGATACGCAGTATTTT. Translated: CAIRRDGDTQYF.

J is TRBJ1-2 and V is TRBV11-2; a weak D match, TRBD1 (5 bases). Germline-derived CDR1 and CDR2 are SGHAT and FQNNGV. V was trimmed by 4 bases and J by 3 bases, leaving 15 bases between them. The CDR3 has 15 residues. CDR3 in DNA: TGTGCCAGCAGCTCCTACCAGGGAGTAGACTATGGCTACACCTTC. Translated, it gives CASSSYQGVDYGYTF.

This clonotype was counted between two and nine times. This CDR3 is CATSDTPYNEQFF. The DNA for the CDR3 is TGTGCCACCAGTGATACACCCTACAATGAGCAGTTCTTC. V usage is TRBV24-1 and J usage is TRBJ2-1; D gene uncertain. The CDR3 is made up of 13 amino acids. Trimming stripped 3 bases from V and 2 bases from J, with 4 bases between. Germline lookup yields CDR1 KGHDR and CDR2 SFDVKD.

The rearrangement joins TRBV27 to TRBJ2-7, with D perhaps TRBD1 (6 bases). V gave up 5 bases and J gave up 1 base, with 27 bases separating them. Germline V gene data show CDR1 as MNHEY and CDR2 as SMNVEV (reference sequence). This CDR3 has 19 amino acids. CDR3 coding DNA: TGTGCCAGCAGTCCTCTCCTGGGGGCAGACCACGAAACATCCTACGAGCAGTACTTC. This encodes CASSPLLGADHETSYEQYF.

This rearrangement joins TRBV14 to TRBJ2-1; 8 positions match TRBD1. The CDR3 contains 14 residues. With 7 bases clipped from V and 6 bases from J, the junction kept 8 bases outside the gene matches. Germline CDR1 and CDR2: SGHDN and FVKESK. CDR3 coding DNA: TGTGCCAGCAAGAGGGACAGGTGGGTCAATGAGCAGTTCTTC. Its translation: CASKRDRWVNEQFF.

This clonotype was detected only once. A much larger clone is a single base away; this may be a read error. The V and J genes are TRBV10-1 and TRBJ2-3; D unresolved. Germline CDR1 and CDR2: WNHNN and SYGVQD (reference sequence). The CDR3 is made up of 12 amino acids. CDR3 nucleotides: TGCGCCGGCAGTGAAGCCACAGATACGCAGTATTTT. It specifies CAGSEATDTQYF.

CDR3 sequence: CASSPGTSPEQYF. The DNA for the CDR3 is TGTGCCAGCAGCCCCGGGACTAGCCCCGAGCAGTACTTC. The rearrangement uses TRBV11-2 and TRBJ2-5, with TRBD2 identical over 9 bases. The DNA end favors TRBJ2-7, so the J call may be wrong. This CDR3 has 13 amino acids. The germline CDR1 and CDR2 sequences are SGHAT and FQNNGV.

Many counts were recorded for this clonotype. This chain uses TRBV20-1 with TRBJ2-5; 7 bases map to TRBD1. With 3 bases clipped from V and 6 bases from J, the junction kept 4 bases outside the gene matches. This CDR3 has 12 amino acids. Per germline, CDR1 DFQATT and CDR2 SNEGSKA (reference sequence). The CDR3 DNA reads as TGCAGTGCTAGCGGGACAGTAAAGACCCAGTACTTC. Translating it yields CSASGTVKTQYF.

This chain connects TRBV4-3 to TRBJ2-7; tentative D call: TRBD1 (7 bases). Trimming stripped 0 bases from V and 2 bases from J, with 11 bases between. There are 15 residues in the CDR3. Germline CDR1 reads LGHNA; CDR2 reads YSLEER. The CDR3 is CASSQDQGGAYEQYF. CDR3 in DNA: TGCGCCAGCAGCCAAGATCAGGGGGGAGCCTACGAGCAGTACTTC.

This clonotype was seen ten or more times. V usage is TRBV4-3 and J usage is TRBJ1-6; D is unclear. V was cut by 0 bases and J by 6 bases, with 12 bases left in between. The CDR3 consists of 16 residues. CDR1 and CDR2 (germline): LGHNA, YSLEER. Here the CDR3 reads CASSQDFARSNSPLHF. The CDR3 nucleotides read TGCGCCAGCAGCCAAGATTTCGCCAGATCTAATTCACCCCTCCACTTT.

This sequence joins TRBV25-1 and TRBJ2-4; 8 nucleotides agree with TRBD1. V lost 9 bases and J lost 15; bases outside the gene matches: 22. Germline-derived CDR1 and CDR2 are MGHDK and SYGVNS. CDR3 length equals 15 residues. For the CDR3, the DNA is TGTGCCAGTAACACGACAGGGGCTTTTTCCTACGAGCGGTACTTC. This gives the protein CASNTTGAFSYERYF.